Shown below are 20 T cell receptor beta chains from a single sample sequenced in a study of regulatory T cells in long-lasting Graves disease. HTBI primers from iRepertoire and Arm-PCR of CDR3 regions yielded the TCR beta libraries. One entry per CDR3 protein results from TCRdb running MiXCR on the multiplex PCR reads. The sample lists 400,000 to 500,000 distinct CDR3 sequences; roughly 15% were seen once. Regarding time point: newly diagnosed GD, antithyroid drugs for less than 3 months. The TCR library used RNA extracted from PBMCs. Another study also made use of these data, one on T cells in Graves' hyperthyroidism and ophthalmopathy.

Sequenced material: peripheral blood mononuclear cells (PBMCs), taken at new diagnosis, from a patient treated with antithyroid drugs. These TCRs come from a woman in her fifties or sixties with Graves disease.

This clonotype was observed many times. The V and J genes are TRBV20-1 and TRBJ2-7, with unresolved D. Looked up from germline, CDR1 is DFQATT and CDR2 is SNEGSKA (reference sequence). The V end was cut by 0 bases, the J end by 1 base, with 13 bases between. The length of the CDR3 is 15 residues. The CDR3 DNA follows: TGCAGTGCTAGAGATATAAGCTCCCAATCCTACGAGCAGTACTTC. Protein sequence: CSARDISSQSYEQYF.

The sample holds a few counts of this clonotype. The V gene is TRBV3-1, the J gene TRBJ1-1; 8 positions match TRBD1. Trimming took 3 bases from V and 1 from J; bases not matched to a gene: 7. CDR1 LGHDT and CDR2 YNNKEL come from the germline V gene (reference sequence). The CDR3 length is 16 residues. As DNA, the CDR3 is TGTGCCAGCAGCCACGACAGGGGATGGCGGAACACTGAAGCTTTCTTT. Translated, it gives CASSHDRGWRNTEAFF.

This clonotype was picked up many times. The J gene is TRBJ2-3, the V gene TRBV28; D ambiguous. Trimming removed 4 bases at V and 0 bases at J, with 14 bases between. CDR1 is MDHEN and CDR2 is SYDVKM in the germline V gene. The CDR3 length is 16 residues. CDR3 in amino acids: CASSSPEKRSTDTQYF. CDR3 nucleotides: TGTGCCAGCAGTTCCCCCGAAAAACGAAGCACAGATACGCAGTATTTT.

This clonotype was detected many times. V gene TRBV3-1 combines with J gene TRBJ1-2; the D gene is possibly TRBD1 (5 bases). The CDR3 loop spans 17 amino acids. Per germline, CDR1 LGHDT and CDR2 YNNKEL (reference sequence). V lost 6 bases to trimming and J lost 8 bases, with 28 bases between them. The CDR3 protein is CASSSLGGDTLIRGYTF. CDR3 nucleotide sequence: TGTGCCAGCAGTTCTCTTGGAGGGGATACTCTTATACGGGGCTACACCTTC.

This clonotype was picked up many times. This chain joins TRBV28 and TRBJ2-2; D perhaps matches TRBD1 (6 bases). Trimming shortened V by 2 bases and J by 2 bases, and 12 bases separated the two germline ends. CDR1 is MDHEN, CDR2 SYDVKM, per germline. This CDR3 region has 16 residues. The CDR3 DNA follows: TGTGCCAGCAGTTTAAGTGGGGGCCATAACACCGGGGAGCTGTTTTTT. Its translation is CASSLSGGHNTGELFF. The full variable domain, in which reference TRBV28 and TRBJ2-2 provide the parts outside the CDR3, is DVKVTQSSRYLVKRTGEKVFLECVQDMDHENMFWYRQDPGLGLRLIYFSYDVKMKEKGDIPEGYSVSREKKERFSLILESASTNQTSMYLCASSLSGGHNTGELFFGEGSRLTVL.

This rearrangement joins TRBV7-6 to TRBJ2-3, with TRBD2 matching over 13 bases. CDR1 and CDR2 from the germline V gene are SGHVS and FNYEAQ. J gave up 0 bases and V 4 bases, and 10 bases lay outside the gene matches. The CDR3 is 19 amino acids. The CDR3 DNA sequence: TGTGCCAGCAGCTCTAGTCGACTAGCGGGAGGCCTAAGCACAGATACGCAGTATTTT. Its protein is CASSSSRLAGGLSTDTQYF.

In its sample, this clonotype was seen a few times. V is TRBV5-1 and J is TRBJ1-1, with D perhaps TRBD1 (5 bases). Deletions cut 3 bases from V and 4 bases from J, with 10 bases between. CDR1 is SGHRS and CDR2 is YFSETQ in the germline V gene. There are 13 residues in the CDR3. DNA of the CDR3: TGCGCCAGCAGCTCGAGTGGGGGCACTGAAGCTTTCTTT. It codes for CASSSSGGTEAFF.

This clonotype was detected many times. V gene TRBV7-2 combines with J gene TRBJ2-1, with 7 positions matching TRBD2. V gave up 5 bases and J gave up 4 bases; unmatched junction bases: 5. The CDR3 loop spans 14 amino acids. The V gene's germline CDR1 is SGHTA and CDR2 FQGNSA. This chain's CDR3 is CASSVPGLYNEQFF. The CDR3 nucleotides are TGTGCCAGCAGCGTTCCGGGACTATACAATGAGCAGTTCTTC.

Ten or more counts support this clonotype. The V and J genes are TRBV11-2 and TRBJ1-5, with TRBD1 as a possible D gene (5 bases). CDR3 length: 14 amino acids. Germline values: CDR1 SGHAT, CDR2 FQNNGV. V lost 2 bases and J 4 bases, leaving 9 bases between the germline ends. CDR3 amino acids: CASSLLGGNQPQHF. The CDR3 DNA follows: TGTGCCAGCAGCTTATTGGGGGGGAATCAGCCCCAGCATTTT. The full variable domain, with the rest looked up from reference TRBV11-2 and TRBJ1-5, is EAGVAQSPRYKIIEKRQSVAFWCNPISGHATLYWYQQILGQGPKLLIQFQNNGVVDDSQLPKDRFSAERLKGVDSTLKIQPAKLEDSAVYLCASSLLGGNQPQHFGDGTRLSIL.

This clonotype was detected many times. V usage is TRBV11-2 and J usage is TRBJ1-5; the D is unclear. V dropped 1 base and J dropped 7 bases, with 8 bases sitting between them. This CDR3 has 13 residues. Germline CDR1 reads SGHAT; CDR2 reads FQNNGV. CDR3 nucleotides: TGTGCCAGCAGCTTAGGAGGGTGGCAGCCCCAGCATTTT. Translated: CASSLGGWQPQHF.

This clonotype appeared once. Without the conserved terminal phenylalanine or tryptophan, this CDR3 likely stems from a read error. The V call is TRBV11-2, the J call TRBJ2-3; 8 nucleotides match TRBD1. The CDR3 length is 15 residues. Per germline, CDR1 SGHAT and CDR2 FQNNGV. J was trimmed by 5 bases and V by 0 bases; bases with no gene match: 4. CDR3 loop: CASSLDQGARDTQYS. The CDR3 coding sequence is TGTGCCAGCAGCTTAGATCAGGGGGCGAGAGATACGCAGTATTCT.

This clonotype came up many times. The chain has TRBV28 and TRBJ2-2; no reliable D call. The germline V and J ends were trimmed by 5 bases and 0 bases, with 10 bases remaining between them. Germline assignment: CDR1 MDHEN and CDR2 SYDVKM. This CDR3 has 15 amino acids. CDR3 protein: CASSGGSANTGELFF. The CDR3 DNA is TGTGCCAGCAGTGGCGGCAGCGCGAACACCGGGGAGCTGTTTTTT.

The chain carries TRBV29-1 and TRBJ2-1; 8 bases map to TRBD1. The junction had 8 bases not matched to a gene; V was cut back by 7 bases and J by 6 bases. In germline, CDR1 is SQVTM, CDR2 ANQGSEA. The CDR3 contains 13 residues. The CDR3 DNA reads TGCAGCGCTGGGGACAGGAGTTCCAATGAGCAGTTCTTC. Its translation: CSAGDRSSNEQFF.

This clonotype was found many times. The chain combines TRBV20-1 with TRBJ2-1, with TRBD2 matching 16 bases. Trimming took 6 bases from V and 3 from J; bases not matched to a gene: 17. Germline V gives CDR1 DFQATT, CDR2 SNEGSKA (reference sequence). The CDR3 contains 20 residues. CDR3 region: CSAPGTSGRALEFVYNEQFF. CDR3 in DNA: TGCAGTGCCCCTGGGACTAGCGGGAGGGCCTTAGAGTTTGTCTACAATGAGCAGTTCTTC.

In regard to this clonotype: Being one base from a much bigger clone, this may be a read error. V is TRBV3-1 and J is TRBJ2-5; D perhaps matches TRBD2 (5 bases). The CDR3 consists of 16 residues. CDR1 and CDR2 from the germline V gene are LGHDT and YNNKEL (reference sequence). CDR3 loop: CGSSQERTGSQETQYF. CDR3 in DNA: TGTGGCAGCAGCCAAGAGCGAACGGGGTCCCAAGAGACCCAGTACTTC.

Comment on this clonotype: The conserved phenylalanine or tryptophan is not found at the CDR3 terminus, so this likely reflects a read error. The chain couples TRBV5-1 to TRBJ2-5; the match to TRBD2 covers 14 bases. The J call may be in error: the DNA end matches TRBJ2-1 better. Looked up from germline, CDR1 is SGHRS and CDR2 is YFSETQ. The CDR3 runs 15 residues. This CDR3 is CASSLRLAGGNEQFL. As DNA, the CDR3 is TGCGCCAGCAGCTTAAGACTAGCGGGAGGGAATGAGCAGTTCCTC.

This clonotype was found many times. CDR3 bases: TGTGCCAGCAGATTACGGGACAGGTCCGAGACCCAGTACTTC. This codes for CASRLRDRSETQYF. The rearrangement uses TRBV12-3 or TRBV12-4 and TRBJ2-5; 8 bases match TRBD1. V was pared by 6 bases and J by 5 bases, with 8 bases of the junction left unmatched. The CDR3 is 14 residues long.

The chain couples TRBV3-1 to TRBJ2-2; the match to TRBD1 covers 8 bases. V lost 2 bases and J lost 6; bases outside the gene matches: 2. The CDR3 sequence is 14 residues long. CDR1 LGHDT and CDR2 YNNKEL come from the germline V gene (reference sequence). This chain's CDR3 is CASSQQGAPGELFF. CDR3 nucleotides: TGTGCCAGCAGCCAACAGGGGGCACCCGGGGAGCTGTTTTTT.

The chain uses TRBV6-9 and TRBJ2-1; a possible D gene is TRBD2 (5 bases). Looked up from germline, CDR1 is MNHGY and CDR2 is SVAAGI. The CDR3 has 12 amino acids. V lost 4 bases and J lost 8, with 9 bases in between. The CDR3 is CASSLTSYEQFF. For the CDR3, the DNA is TGTGCCAGCAGTTTAACTAGTTATGAGCAGTTCTTC.

This clonotype was recorded at least ten times. The rearrangement uses TRBV6-1 and TRBJ2-7; possibly TRBD1 for D (5 bases). The CDR3 extends over 13 amino acids. V lost 7 bases to trimming and J lost 0 bases, with 10 bases between them. In germline, CDR1 is MNHNS, CDR2 SASEGT. The chain's CDR3 is CASTGHSSYEQYF. CDR3 DNA sequence: TGTGCCAGCACCGGACACAGCTCCTACGAGCAGTACTTC.